Below, 10 T cell receptor beta chains from the same sample are listed, as sequenced in a study of liver allograft versus peripheral blood T cells. Study-wide context: Hepatic allograft T cell receptor repertoires were evaluated relative to those present in recipients' peripheral blood.

Each CDR3 protein gets one entry after TCRdb re-called the reads with MiXCR. The sample includes 3,000 or so distinct CDR3 sequences, more than 14% of them seen just once. The receptor source for this set is a human patient who had a liver transplant. The graft donor may account for some of the T cells.

This clonotype was detected many times. The CDR3 region has the DNA TGTGCCAGCAGCCCGCCGGCTCGATCCTACGAGCAGTACTTC. Its protein product is CASSPPARSYEQYF. This chain connects TRBV7-9 to TRBJ2-7; D gene ambiguous. V was pared by 5 bases and J by 1 base, with 12 bases between. The CDR3 covers 14 residues. The V gene's germline CDR1 is SEHNR and CDR2 FQNEAQ (reference sequence).

This clonotype is termed medium-sized. This chain connects TRBV6-2 or TRBV6-3 to TRBJ1-1; tentative D call: TRBD1 (6 bases). CDR1 and CDR2 (germline): MNHEY, SVGEGT. This CDR3 is 16 amino acids long. The ends were cut back, 2 bases at V and 1 base at J, with 14 bases in the middle. CDR3: CASSYDRTAWNTEAFF. CDR3 sequence (DNA): TGTGCCAGCAGTTACGACAGGACTGCTTGGAACACTGAAGCTTTCTTT.

Sample share makes this clonotype medium-sized. This sequence joins TRBV11-2 and TRBJ2-7, with D possibly being TRBD1 (6 bases). Germline CDR1 SGHAT, CDR2 FQNNGV. Trimming cost V 0 bases and J 5 bases, with 14 bases left between them. The CDR3 runs 15 residues. For the CDR3, the DNA is TGTGCCAGCAGCTTAGAGGGACAACTAGGGAACGAGCAGTACTTC. Residues: CASSLEGQLGNEQYF.

The chain couples TRBV10-3 to TRBJ1-6, with 9 bases that match TRBD1. The CDR3 runs to 15 residues. Trimming cost V 2 bases and J 7 bases; bases outside gene matches: 3. Germline V gives CDR1 ENHRY, CDR2 SYGVKD. DNA of the CDR3: TGTGCCATCAGTGAGACCGGGACAGGGAATTCACCCCTCCACTTT. This encodes CAISETGTGNSPLHF.

This clonotype is termed medium-sized (0.01 to 0.1%). The V gene is TRBV10-3, the J gene TRBJ2-7, with TRBD1 matching over 9 bases. The length of the CDR3 is 15 residues. The ends lost 4 bases at V and 0 bases at J; junction bases unmatched: 4. Germline loops: CDR1 ENHRY, CDR2 SYGVKD. The CDR3 reads CAISAPDRGSYEQYF. The CDR3 bases are TGTGCCATCAGTGCCCCGGACAGGGGCTCCTACGAGCAGTACTTC.

This clonotype rates as medium-sized. This chain joins TRBV6-1 and TRBJ2-7; no clear D gene. Trimming stripped 2 bases from V and 4 bases from J, with 12 bases between. The CDR3 has 14 residues. The germline V gene encodes CDR1 MNHNS and CDR2 SASEGT. DNA of the CDR3: TGTGCCAGCAGTGAATCCAGAACACGGTACGAGCAGTACTTC. Its protein is CASSESRTRYEQYF.

In this sample, this clonotype is medium-sized. The rearrangement joins TRBV6-1 to TRBJ1-1; D is perhaps TRBD1 (6 bases). CDR3 length: 15 amino acids. V lost 7 bases to trimming and J lost 4 bases, with 19 bases between them. Germline V CDR1 and CDR2: MNHNS, SASEGT. The CDR3 here is CASTERGAEFTEAFF. For the CDR3, the DNA is TGTGCCAGCACTGAGCGGGGGGCAGAGTTCACTGAAGCTTTCTTT.

This clonotype was found a few times. A far larger clone is one base from this, pointing to a likely read error. The V gene is TRBV6-6, the J gene TRBJ1-1; 7 bases match TRBD1. The CDR3 has 15 residues. J gave up 0 bases and V 5 bases, and 6 bases lay outside the gene matches. Looked up from germline, CDR1 is MNHNY and CDR2 is SVGAGI (reference sequence). The DNA for the CDR3 is TGTGCCAGCAGTCAAACGGGGACAGTGAACACTGAAGCTTTCTTT. Its protein product is CASSQTGTVNTEAFF.

By share, this clonotype counts as medium-sized. The gene calls are TRBV6-5 and TRBJ1-6, with 8 bases aligning to TRBD1. Germline V gene sequence: CDR1 MNHEY, CDR2 SVGAGI. V lost 1 base and J lost 5; bases outside the gene matches: 1. The CDR3 totals 15 residues. The CDR3 region is CASSYLTGDNSPLHF. The CDR3 DNA is TGTGCCAGCAGTTACTTGACAGGGGATAATTCACCCCTCCACTTT.

By sample share, this clonotype is medium-sized. This sequence joins TRBV27 and TRBJ2-3, with TRBD2 matching over 9 bases. There are 16 residues in the CDR3. Trimming cost V 5 bases and J 3 bases; bases outside gene matches: 9. Per germline, CDR1 MNHEY and CDR2 SMNVEV (reference sequence). This CDR3 is CASSPTIAGVTDTQYF. CDR3 bases: TGTGCCAGCAGTCCTACAATAGCGGGAGTGACAGATACGCAGTATTTT.